This T cell receptor beta chain derives from a study of cytomegalovirus exposure and HLA in healthy donors. Study findings and constraints: Testing in vitro showed a few CMV-associated chains specific for CMV antigens. Sequences of the TCR beta chain were said to predict the HLA-A and HLA-B alleles of most subjects accurately. Later on, an analysis tied 15,000 to 20,000 TCR beta sequences to HLA alleles at 0.05 false discovery rate. Reportedly, diagnosis of cytomegalovirus status by the classifier showed high specificity and sensitivity.

Use of 60 Vbeta and 13 Jbeta primers characterized the PCR. Using immunoSEQ multiplex PCR, the repertoire was profiled, and TCRdb retains in-frame clones only, with some absent. In the table there are 180,000 or so clones, over 80% of which are singletons. Trimming stripped 5 bases from V and 5 bases from J, with 22 bases between. The germline CDR1 and CDR2 sequences are SGHRS and YFSETQ. The CDR3 extends over 16 amino acids. Details on this clone: Its antigen is not known.

Sequenced sample: PBMCs. This sequence originates from a girl aged 10-17 years in good health and CMV-seropositive. The V and J genes are TRBV5-1 and TRBJ1-1; tentatively, D is TRBD1 (6 bases). The CDR3 reads CASRTGQGLYGTEAFF. The CDR3, as DNA: TGCGCCAGCAGAACGGGACAAGGCCTATACGGGACTGAAGCTTTCTTT.